This TCR beta chain was profiled in a study of blood T cell repertoires in COVID-19. Profiling relied on immunoSEQ multiplex PCR, and the TCRdb table lists in-frame clones only, not all of them. The sample lists approximately 200,000 clones, more than 80% occurring once. This clone was counted only a few times. Sequencing was done on a sample of PBMCs or T cells enriched from blood (not recorded which). The clonotype originates from a man in his thirties or forties who had recovered from COVID-19.

The CDR3 sequence: CSVEGLAGGGYEQFF. For the CDR3, the DNA is TGCAGCGTTGAAGGGCTAGCGGGAGGGGGGTATGAGCAGTTCTTC. The chain employs TRBV29-1 and TRBJ2-1; 12 bases agree with TRBD2. The CDR3 has 15 amino acids. Germline CDR1 reads SQVTM; CDR2 reads ANQGSEA. Trimming at V came to 1 base and at J to 8 bases, leaving 6 bases not matched to a gene.